These 22 T cell receptor beta chains originate from one sample sequenced in a study of blood T cell repertoires in COVID-19. The assay was immunoSEQ multiplex PCR, and TCRdb's table has in-frame clones only and misses some. In the table there are about 200,000 clones, nearly 90% of which are singletons. Source material: peripheral blood. The receptor set was obtained from a man in his fifties or sixties with acute or convalescent COVID-19.

The V call is TRBV5-1, the J call TRBJ2-3; D is possibly TRBD1 (6 bases). The V end was cut by 2 bases, the J end by 4 bases, with 14 bases between. The germline CDR1 and CDR2 sequences are SGHRS and YFSETQ. CDR3 length: 15 amino acids. CDR3: CASSFGQSLADTQYF. The CDR3 coding sequence is TGCGCCAGCAGCTTTGGACAGTCGCTGGCAGATACGCAGTATTTT. Filled out from reference TRBV5-1 and TRBJ2-3, the complete variable domain reads KAGVTQTPRYLIKTRGQQVTLSCSPISGHRSVSWYQQTPGQGLQFLFEYFSETQRNKGNFPGRFSGRQFSNSRSEMNVSTLELGDSALYLCASSFGQSLADTQYFGPGTRLTVL.

This chain connects TRBV9 to TRBJ2-5; D is unclear. The ends were cut back, 0 bases at V and 0 bases at J, with 6 bases in the middle. This CDR3 contains 14 residues. The germline V gene has CDR1 SGDLS and CDR2 YYNGEE. Here the CDR3 DNA reads TGTGCCAGCAGCGTAGGGGCAAACCAAGAGACCCAGTACTTC. Translated, it gives CASSVGANQETQYF.

The chain has TRBV4-2 and TRBJ1-6; D not resolved. Germline-derived CDR1 and CDR2 are LGHNA and YNFKEQ. Trimming cost V 1 base and J 9 bases, with 13 bases left between them. The length of the CDR3 is 15 residues. CDR3 coding DNA: TGTGCCAGCAGCCAAGTGGGAGAGTTTGGTTCACCCCTCCACTTT. Residues: CASSQVGEFGSPLHF.

The chain links TRBV3-1 (or the pseudogene TRBV3-2) to TRBJ2-3, with 14 bases identical to TRBD2. CDR1 and CDR2 from the germline V gene are LGHDT and YNNKEL (reference sequence). The ends lost 9 bases at V and 6 bases at J; junction bases unmatched: 5. This CDR3 comprises 14 residues. The CDR3 DNA reads as TGTGCCAGTGGGACTAGCGGGGGCAGGGATACGCAGTATTTT. Translating it yields CASGTSGGRDTQYF.

This clone was recorded only once. The chain employs TRBV28 and TRBJ1-3; 7 bases are a match to TRBD1. J lost 0 bases, V lost 7 bases, and 9 bases had no gene match. The CDR3 is made up of 16 amino acids. Germline assignment: CDR1 MDHEN and CDR2 SYDVKM. CDR3 loop: CASTLWTGDSGNTIYF. CDR3 nucleotides: TGTGCCAGCACCCTCTGGACAGGTGACTCTGGAAACACCATATATTTT.

Remarks on this clone: At one of its ends the junction is not consistent with the germline gene, which may arise from a read error. The chain uses TRBV28 and TRBJ1-2, with D unresolved. Germline lookup yields CDR1 MDHEN and CDR2 SYDVKM. The CDR3 consists of 15 residues. CDR3 in DNA: TGTGCCATCAGTTTCACCCCACGGGCTAACTATGGCTACACCTTC. Protein: CAISFTPRANYGYTF.

The J gene is TRBJ1-2, the V gene TRBV6-6, with 8 bases matching TRBD1. V lost 7 bases, J lost 8 bases, and 6 bases stayed unmatched. This CDR3 is built from 12 residues. Germline V lookup: CDR1 MNHNY, CDR2 SVGAGI (reference sequence). As DNA, the CDR3 is TGTGCCAGCATCCAAGGACAGGGCGGCTACACCTTC. Residues: CASIQGQGGYTF.

As to this clone: The sample holds other DNA sequences that translate to the same CDR3. The chain uses TRBV9 and TRBJ2-5; 11 bases line up with TRBD2. The V gene's germline CDR1 is SGDLS and CDR2 YYNGEE. J was trimmed by 5 bases and V by 0 bases; bases with no gene match: 6. The CDR3 covers 16 residues. The chain's CDR3 is CASSVGLAGGLETQYF. CDR3 bases: TGTGCCAGCAGCGTAGGGTTAGCGGGGGGGCTCGAGACCCAGTACTTC.

J is TRBJ2-5 and V is TRBV5-4, with 8 bases aligning to TRBD1. Germline V gives CDR1 SGHNT, CDR2 YYREEE (reference sequence). Germline trimming cut 3 bases from V and 5 bases from J; bases unmatched to any gene: 6. This CDR3 is 14 amino acids long. In nucleotides, the CDR3 is TGTGCCAGCAGCTCCCAGACAGGGGACGAGACCCAGTACTTC. The encoded protein is CASSSQTGDETQYF.

This clone was counted between two and nine times. The rearrangement uses TRBV5-1 and TRBJ2-5; D is possibly TRBD1 (6 bases). Germline CDR1 SGHRS, CDR2 YFSETQ. This CDR3 is built from 12 residues. The germline V and J ends were trimmed by 1 base and 10 bases, with 11 bases remaining between them. The chain's CDR3 is CASSLTDSNQYF. CDR3 DNA sequence: TGCGCCAGCAGCTTGACGGACAGCAACCAGTACTTC.

The J gene is TRBJ2-2, the V gene TRBV18; D is possibly TRBD1 (5 bases). CDR1 is KGHSH and CDR2 is LQKENI in the germline V gene. Trimming took 1 base from V and 6 from J, leaving 24 bases between them. The CDR3 is 19 residues long. As DNA, the CDR3 is TGTGCCAGCTCACCACGTACGGACCGGACATCACGCCGGGCCGGGGAGCTGTTTTTT. Translated, it gives CASSPRTDRTSRRAGELFF.

The V call is TRBV24-1, the J call TRBJ1-5, with D maybe TRBD1 (6 bases). This CDR3 contains 15 residues. Germline assignment: CDR1 KGHDR and CDR2 SFDVKD. Trimming took 2 bases from V and 11 from J, leaving 18 bases between them. The CDR3 nucleotides read TGTGCCACCAGTGATTCCAGGGGACCCAAGGAGACCCAGCATTTT. This codes for CATSDSRGPKETQHF.

The rearrangement uses TRBV5-1 and TRBJ2-1; the match to TRBD2 covers 9 bases. The V segment lost 0 bases and the J segment 0 bases; nucleotides outside the gene matches: 4. Germline V gene lookup returns CDR1 SGHRS and CDR2 YFSETQ. The CDR3 sequence is 17 residues long. The chain's CDR3 is CASSLAGSGSSYNEQFF. As DNA, the CDR3 is TGCGCCAGCAGCTTGGCTGGTAGCGGGAGCTCCTACAATGAGCAGTTCTTC.

This chain joins TRBV6-5 and TRBJ2-3; 9 bases align to TRBD1. In germline, CDR1 is MNHEY, CDR2 SVGAGI. This CDR3 comprises 15 residues. V gave up 6 bases and J gave up 5 bases; unmatched junction bases: 9. The CDR3 sequence is CASRDRGGGGDTQYF. Here the CDR3 DNA reads TGTGCCAGCAGGGACAGGGGAGGCGGAGGAGATACGCAGTATTTT.

V is TRBV7-2 and J is TRBJ1-2; D uncertain. Germline values: CDR1 SGHTA, CDR2 FQGNSA. CDR3 size: 15 residues. V was trimmed by 2 bases and J by 5 bases, leaving 15 bases between them. The CDR3 DNA reads as TGTGCCAGCAGCTTAAACCCCTCGGGGTCTTATGGCTACACCTTC. Translation gives CASSLNPSGSYGYTF.

V usage is TRBV14 and J usage is TRBJ2-2, with a weak D call TRBD2 (6 bases). The V end was cut by 4 bases, the J end by 4 bases, with 13 bases between. Germline CDR1 SGHDN, CDR2 FVKESK. This CDR3 region has 15 residues. CDR3 nucleotides: TGTGCCAGCAGCCGGAGTGGGGGGTCCACCGGGGAGCTGTTTTTT. Its protein is CASSRSGGSTGELFF.

This clone appeared a few times. The V gene is TRBV2, the J gene TRBJ1-2; a possible D gene is TRBD1 (5 bases). Trimming pared 6 bases from V and 4 bases from J, leaving 9 bases between. Germline assignment: CDR1 SNHLY and CDR2 FYNNEI. There are 12 residues in the CDR3. This CDR3 reads CASRDQGYGYTF. CDR3 bases: TGTGCCAGCAGGGATCAGGGCTATGGCTACACCTTC. Drawing the rest from reference TRBV2 and TRBJ1-2, the complete variable domain is EPEVTQTPSHQVTQMGQEVILRCVPISNHLYFYWYRQILGQKVEFLVSFYNNEISEKSEIFDDQFSVERPDGSNFTLKIRSTKLEDSAMYFCASRDQGYGYTFGSGTRLTVV.

The V and J genes are TRBV4-3 and TRBJ1-1; D is undetermined. The V and J ends lost 0 bases and 8 bases respectively, with 25 bases between them. Germline V CDR1 and CDR2: LGHNA, YSLEER. The CDR3 is 18 residues long. This CDR3 reads CASSQDIGLLGGKTEAFF. CDR3 sequence (DNA): TGCGCCAGCAGCCAAGATATCGGGCTTTTGGGAGGGAAGACAGAAGCTTTCTTT.

The V and J genes are TRBV20-1 and TRBJ1-3, with D hard to call. Germline CDR1 reads DFQATT; CDR2 reads SNEGSKA (reference sequence). Trimming stripped 3 bases from V and 0 bases from J, with 9 bases between. The CDR3 sequence is 14 residues long. CDR3 sequence: CSASPTDSGNTIYF. The CDR3 nucleotides are TGCAGTGCTAGTCCGACTGACTCTGGAAACACCATATATTTT.

V usage is TRBV4-2 and J usage is TRBJ2-7, with 10 bases lining up with TRBD2. This CDR3 region has 16 residues. Germline V gives CDR1 LGHNA, CDR2 YNFKEQ. After removal of 4 bases from V and 6 bases from J, the junction contained 12 bases not matched to a gene. The CDR3 region has the DNA TGTGCCAGCAGCCCCATGGCAGCGGGAGGGAACGGCGAGCAGTACTTC. It is translated as CASSPMAAGGNGEQYF.

The CDR3 loop reads CASSYSTVLNYGYTF. The DNA of the CDR3 is TGTGCCAGCAGTTACTCAACGGTTCTTAACTATGGCTACACCTTC. The V and J genes are TRBV6-6 and TRBJ1-2; no firm D call. The CDR3 has 15 residues. Germline V gene data show CDR1 as MNHNY and CDR2 as SVGAGI (reference sequence). V was shortened by 0 bases and J by 1 base, with 9 bases between the two germline ends.

V is TRBV6-4 and J is TRBJ2-3, with 9 bases matching TRBD2. This CDR3 has 15 residues. V was clipped by 2 bases and J by 6 bases; unmatched bases: 6. CDR1 MRHNA and CDR2 SNTAGT come from the germline V gene. The CDR3 loop reads CASSDVAGAQDTQYF. In DNA, the CDR3 is TGTGCCAGCAGTGACGTAGCGGGAGCGCAGGATACGCAGTATTTT.